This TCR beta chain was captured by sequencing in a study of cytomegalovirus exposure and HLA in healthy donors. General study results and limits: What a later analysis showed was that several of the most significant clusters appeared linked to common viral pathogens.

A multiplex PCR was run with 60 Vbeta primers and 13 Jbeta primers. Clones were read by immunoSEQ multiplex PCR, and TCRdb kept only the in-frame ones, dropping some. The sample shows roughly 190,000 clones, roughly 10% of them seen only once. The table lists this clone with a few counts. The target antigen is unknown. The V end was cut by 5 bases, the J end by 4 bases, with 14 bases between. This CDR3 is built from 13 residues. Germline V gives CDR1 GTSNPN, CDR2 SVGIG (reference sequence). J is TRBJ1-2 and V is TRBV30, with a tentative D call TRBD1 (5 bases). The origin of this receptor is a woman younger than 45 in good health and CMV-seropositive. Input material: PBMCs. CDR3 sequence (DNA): TGTGCCTGGGGCCCGGGGGGGTTCTATGGCTACACCTTC. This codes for CAWGPGGFYGYTF.